Below, 8 T cell receptor beta chains from the same sample are listed, as sequenced in a study of cytomegalovirus exposure and HLA in healthy donors. 13 Jbeta primers and 60 Vbeta primers were used for the PCR. TCRdb keeps only in-frame clones here, not all; method: immunoSEQ multiplex PCR. The table has hundreds of thousands of clones, 85% to 90% seen once. What was sequenced was PBMCs. These receptors came from a woman younger than 30 in good health and CMV-seronegative.

This clone appeared a few times. The chain couples TRBV6-4 to TRBJ2-5, with 8 positions matching TRBD2. Trimming took 5 bases from V and 0 from J; bases not matched to a gene: 8. CDR1 and CDR2 from the germline V gene are MRHNA and SNTAGT. CDR3 length: 16 residues. CDR3 amino acids: CASSPKHSGDQETQYF. As DNA, the CDR3 is TGTGCCAGCAGTCCTAAACATAGCGGGGACCAAGAGACCCAGTACTTC.

The rearrangement uses TRBV7-2 and TRBJ1-1, with TRBD1 matching over 8 bases. Germline values: CDR1 SGHTA, CDR2 FQGNSA. CDR3 length equals 13 residues. Unmatched junction bases numbered 4, after V lost 5 bases and J lost 5 bases. The CDR3: CASSARQGTEAFF. As DNA, the CDR3 is TGTGCCAGCAGCGCGCGACAGGGGACTGAAGCTTTCTTT.

The gene calls are TRBV21-1 and TRBJ1-2; the D call TRBD1 from the table was never checked on the DNA. TRBV21-1 represents a pseudogene. The CDR3 totals 16 residues. The CDR3 DNA sequence: TGTGCCAGCACCCCCCACCCTGGACAGGGCCTGGTTGGCTACACCTTC. Amino acids: CASTPHPGQGLVGYTF.

Comment on this clone: The sample carries other DNA sequences with the same CDR3. The chain is built from TRBV5-4 and TRBJ1-6; no clear D gene. From germline, CDR1 is SGHNT and CDR2 YYREEE (reference sequence). This CDR3 region has 15 residues. The germline V and J ends were trimmed by 0 bases and 13 bases, with 17 bases remaining between them. The CDR3 reads CASSLESRSGSPLHF. Here the CDR3 DNA reads TGTGCCAGCAGCTTGGAATCCAGGTCCGGCTCCCCCCTCCACTTT.

This chain links TRBV29-1 with TRBJ1-2; D unclear. Germline V gene data show CDR1 as SQVTM and CDR2 as ANQGSEA. V gave up 0 bases and J gave up 3 bases, with 8 bases separating them. This CDR3 is built from 13 residues. The CDR3 DNA reads as TGCAGCGTTGAAGAGAGGCAGCACTATGGCTACACCTTC. It translates to CSVEERQHYGYTF. The full variable domain, rest sourced from reference TRBV29-1 and TRBJ1-2, is SAVISQKPSRDICQRGTSLTIQCQVDSQVTMMFWYRQQPGQSLTLIATANQGSEATYESGFVIDKFPISRPNLTFSTLTVSNMSPEDSSIYLCSVEERQHYGYTFGSGTRLTVV.

The rearrangement joins TRBV18 to TRBJ1-2; maybe TRBD1 (6 bases). The CDR3 runs to 16 residues. V lost 2 bases, J lost 4 bases, and 17 bases lay in between. CDR1 is KGHSH and CDR2 is LQKENI in the germline V gene. Written as DNA, the CDR3 is TGTGCCAGCTCACCATCCCTGGACAGCTTCATCTATGGCTACACCTTC. Encoded protein: CASSPSLDSFIYGYTF.

In this sample, this clone turned up once. This chain uses TRBV19 with TRBJ1-6; D unresolved. This CDR3 is built from 12 residues. CDR1 and CDR2 (germline): LNHDA, SQIVND (reference sequence). Trimming removed 7 bases from V and 7 bases from J, with 8 bases in between. The CDR3 protein is CASKFQNSPLHF. The CDR3 DNA reads as TGTGCCAGTAAATTTCAGAATTCACCCCTCCACTTT. Variable domain in full (rest from reference TRBV19 and TRBJ1-6): DGGITQSPKYLFRKEGQNVTLSCEQNLNHDAMYWYRQDPGQGLRLIYYSQIVNDFQKGDIAEGYSVSREKKESFPLTVTSAQKNPTAFYLCASKFQNSPLHFGNGTRLTVT.

The chain links TRBV19 to TRBJ1-6, with TRBD1 matching 8 bases. This CDR3 is 16 amino acids long. J was trimmed by 0 bases and V by 9 bases; bases with no gene match: 7. CDR1 and CDR2 from the germline V gene are LNHDA and SQIVND (reference sequence). CDR3 protein: CASGQGQSSYNSPLHF. The CDR3 bases are TGTGCCAGCGGACAGGGACAAAGCTCCTATAATTCACCCCTCCACTTT.